The 28 T cell receptor beta chains listed next were all sequenced from one sample in a study of CD8 T cells in Susac syndrome. When the RNA was reverse transcribed, random hexamers were used with an input of about 0.45 to 1 ug. From the immunoSEQ multiplex PCR reads, TCRdb called clonotypes with MiXCR, one entry per CDR3 protein. This table holds about 210,000 distinct CDR3 sequences, approximately 94% found once. The source material was CD4+ T cells from PBMCs. The receptors here all came from a human donor with Susac syndrome.

The rearrangement joins TRBV19 to TRBJ1-1; D gene uncertain. CDR1 and CDR2 (germline): LNHDA, SQIVND (reference sequence). CDR3 length equals 14 residues. V was shortened by 0 bases and J by 5 bases, with 10 bases between the two germline ends. CDR3 sequence reads: CASSIEGGETEAFF. The CDR3 DNA reads as TGTGCCAGTAGTATAGAAGGCGGGGAAACTGAAGCTTTCTTT.

This chain links TRBV4-3 with TRBJ2-1, with TRBD1 identical over 7 bases. V trimming: 4 bases; J trimming: 8 bases; junction bases outside the gene matches: 11. Germline V gene sequence: CDR1 LGHNA, CDR2 YSLEER. The CDR3 totals 15 residues. The CDR3 spells CASSLRQGVGDEQFF. CDR3 bases: TGCGCCAGCAGCCTAAGACAGGGAGTAGGGGATGAGCAGTTCTTC.

CDR3 bases: TGTGCCAGCAGCGCACTAGGAGATGAGCAGTTCTTC. Translation gives CASSALGDEQFF. The rearrangement links TRBV7-2 to TRBJ2-1; a weak D match, TRBD2 (5 bases). V dropped 5 bases and J dropped 8 bases, with 10 bases sitting between them. Looked up from germline, CDR1 is SGHTA and CDR2 is FQGNSA. This CDR3 is built from 12 residues.

The gene calls are TRBV9 and TRBJ1-2, with D possibly TRBD1 on 5 matching bases. Looked up from germline, CDR1 is SGDLS and CDR2 is YYNGEE. The CDR3 length is 14 residues. V was clipped by 4 bases and J by 5 bases, with 15 bases between them. The CDR3 loop is CASSSQGLGYGYTF. The DNA of the CDR3 is TGTGCCAGCAGCTCCCAGGGTTTGGGGTATGGCTACACCTTC.

The DNA for the CDR3 is TGCAGCGTTCGGAAGGGACTCTACGAGCAGTACTTC. This sequence encodes CSVRKGLYEQYF. The chain joins TRBV29-1 to TRBJ2-7; D might be TRBD2 (6 bases). This CDR3 spans 12 amino acids. Germline V gene data show CDR1 as SQVTM and CDR2 as ANQGSEA. Trimming left V 5 bases short and J 3 bases short, with 11 bases between.

The chain combines TRBV7-2 with TRBJ2-7, with 7 bases aligning to TRBD1. This CDR3 is built from 15 residues. V was pared by 1 base and J by 3 bases, with 6 bases of the junction left unmatched. Germline-derived CDR1 and CDR2 are SGHTA and FQGNSA. The CDR3 nucleotides read TGTGCCAGCAGCTTAGTCCGGGACAGCCACTACGAGCAGTACTTC. It yields the protein CASSLVRDSHYEQYF.

This clonotype showed up just once. The chain joins TRBV6-2 or TRBV6-3 to TRBJ2-7, with D possibly TRBD1 on 8 matching bases. The germline gives CDR1 MNHEY, CDR2 SVGEGT. The CDR3 contains 17 residues. V was shortened by 6 bases and J by 3 bases, with 24 bases between the two germline ends. The CDR3 DNA reads TGTGCCAGCAGGAAAATAGGGAGGGGACAGGAGAACTACGAGCAGTACTTC. This codes for CASRKIGRGQENYEQYF.

CDR3 sequence: CASSVDPGKGTGELFF. The CDR3 region has the DNA TGTGCCAGCAGCGTAGATCCAGGGAAGGGCACCGGGGAGCTGTTTTTT. The chain carries TRBV9 and TRBJ2-2, with D maybe TRBD1 (5 bases). This CDR3 spans 16 amino acids. V shed 0 bases and J shed 4 bases, with 13 bases lying between them. Per the germline V gene, CDR1 is SGDLS and CDR2 is YYNGEE.

This chain uses TRBV12-3 or TRBV12-4 with TRBJ1-2; 9 bases align to TRBD1. The length of the CDR3 is 16 residues. The V and J ends lost 1 base and 4 bases, in that order; junction bases with no gene match: 7. The CDR3: CASSLGGGQGIYGYTF. CDR3 nucleotides: TGTGCCAGCAGTTTAGGGGGGGGACAGGGCATCTATGGCTACACCTTC.

V usage is TRBV25-1 and J usage is TRBJ1-2, with 9 nucleotides matching TRBD1. J was trimmed by 7 bases and V by 5 bases; bases with no gene match: 8. The germline V gene has CDR1 MGHDK and CDR2 SYGVNS. The CDR3 is 14 residues long. The CDR3 loop is CASSPHRGHSGYTF. For the CDR3, the DNA is TGTGCCAGCAGTCCGCACAGGGGGCATAGTGGCTACACCTTC.

The chain uses TRBV27 and TRBJ2-6; D is uncertain. CDR1 MNHEY and CDR2 SMNVEV come from the germline V gene (reference sequence). The V end lost 0 bases, the J end lost 3 bases, and 0 bases lay between the germline ends. The CDR3 contains 13 residues. CDR3 DNA: TGTGCCAGCAGTTTATCTGGGGCCAACGTCCTGACTTTC. Translated, it gives CASSLSGANVLTF.

This chain joins TRBV19 and TRBJ1-5, with TRBD1 identical over 7 bases. The CDR3 covers 17 residues. Losses at the gene ends were 7 bases for V and 0 bases for J; bases not matched to a gene: 12. The germline CDR1 and CDR2 sequences are LNHDA and SQIVND (reference sequence). CDR3 nucleotides: TGTGCCAGTACCAAAGGGGGAGGGGGCTATAGCAATCAGCCCCAGCATTTT. Translating gives CASTKGGGGYSNQPQHF.

This clonotype has only one observation. The chain has TRBV9 and TRBJ1-6; D gene unclear. With 4 bases removed from V and 5 bases from J, the gap between germline ends came to 10 bases. The CDR3 totals 14 residues. The germline V gene has CDR1 SGDLS and CDR2 YYNGEE. In DNA, the CDR3 is TGTGCCAGCAGCCCCAACCTTAATAATTCACCCCTCCACTTT. Translated, it gives CASSPNLNNSPLHF.

V is TRBV11-3 and J is TRBJ2-1; D is ambiguous. V shed 5 bases and J shed 8 bases, with 13 bases lying between them. The CDR3 length is 13 residues. CDR1 and CDR2 from the germline V gene are SGHNT and YENEEA. CDR3 DNA: TGTGCCAGCAGCCCGTCGGGCGAGGATGAGCAGTTCTTC. Translation: CASSPSGEDEQFF.

This clonotype was seen once. V usage is TRBV6-2 or TRBV6-3 and J usage is TRBJ2-1; D possibly matches TRBD1 or TRBD2 (7 bases each). Germline V gene sequence: CDR1 MNHEY, CDR2 SVGEGT. V lost 7 bases and J lost 6, with 16 bases in between. CDR3 length: 14 amino acids. CDR3 nucleotide sequence: TGTGCCAGCATCAGGGGGGGGTTCGGCAATGAGCAGTTCTTC. Translated, it gives CASIRGGFGNEQFF.

The chain joins TRBV30 to TRBJ2-1; D assignment may be TRBD1 or TRBD2 (5 bases each). Between the trimmed V and J ends, which lost 2 bases and 7 bases, there was a span of 12 bases. The CDR3 spans 13 residues. Germline V lookup: CDR1 GTSNPN, CDR2 SVGIG (reference sequence). CDR3 residues: CAWSLGPGNEQFF. In DNA, the CDR3 is TGTGCCTGGAGTCTGGGGCCGGGGAATGAGCAGTTCTTC.

Only a few counts were recorded for this clonotype. The DNA of the CDR3 is TGTGCCTCCCCGGACTCTGGGGCCAACGTCCTGACTTTC. Residues: CASPDSGANVLTF. J is TRBJ2-6 and V is TRBV7-2; D unclear. Looked up from germline, CDR1 is SGHTA and CDR2 is FQGNSA. Trimming pared 11 bases from V and 0 bases from J, leaving 8 bases between. This CDR3 is 13 amino acids long.

This clonotype appeared a single time. The chain recombines TRBV12-5 with TRBJ2-7; TRBD1 matches 8 bases. The CDR3 runs to 16 residues. Germline CDR1 LGHNT, CDR2 FRNRAP. The J segment lost 3 bases and the V segment lost 5 bases, leaving 12 bases of the junction unmatched. CDR3 protein: CASGGPRDRFFYEQYF. CDR3 nucleotides: TGTGCTAGTGGTGGACCTCGGGACAGGTTTTTCTACGAGCAGTACTTC.

CDR3 in amino acids: CSGGKQGGGTEAFF. The CDR3, as DNA: TGCAGCGGGGGGAAACAGGGAGGCGGGACTGAAGCTTTCTTT. V and J are TRBV29-1 and TRBJ1-1; D is perhaps TRBD1 (6 bases). CDR1 and CDR2 from the germline V gene are SQVTM and ANQGSEA. The CDR3 runs 14 residues. Trimming left V 7 bases short and J 5 bases short, with 20 bases between.

V usage is TRBV4-1 and J usage is TRBJ2-3; D possibly corresponds to TRBD2 (7 bases). V shed 3 bases and J shed 0 bases, with 16 bases lying between them. Looked up from germline, CDR1 is MGHRA and CDR2 is YSYEKL. The CDR3 covers 17 residues. DNA of the CDR3: TGCGCCAGCAGCCAGGTACGGCGGGGGCCTAGCACAGATACGCAGTATTTT. It yields the protein CASSQVRRGPSTDTQYF.

The chain has TRBV5-5 and TRBJ2-5; 7 positions match TRBD1. Germline V gene data show CDR1 as SGHKS and CDR2 as YYEKEE (reference sequence). The CDR3 contains 15 residues. The trim removed 4 bases at V and 5 bases at J, leaving 11 bases unmatched. This CDR3 reads CASSLSHRGHETQYF. The CDR3 DNA sequence: TGTGCCAGCAGCCTCTCCCATAGGGGGCATGAGACCCAGTACTTC.

The chain has TRBV3-1 and TRBJ1-1, with 9 positions matching TRBD1. Germline V lookup: CDR1 LGHDT, CDR2 YNNKEL (reference sequence). CDR3 size: 14 residues. J lost 6 bases, V lost 1 base, and 3 bases had no gene match. The CDR3 coding sequence is TGTGCCAGCAGCCAAGCCGACAGGGGGGCTGAAGCTTTCTTT. As protein: CASSQADRGAEAFF.

This clonotype was counted a single time. The V call is TRBV4-1, the J call TRBJ2-1, with unresolved D. CDR3 length equals 15 residues. CDR1 and CDR2 (germline): MGHRA, YSYEKL. V lost 4 bases and J lost 0, with 10 bases in between. CDR3 DNA: TGCGCCAGCAGCCTCTCCAGAACCTCCTACAATGAGCAGTTCTTC. The encoded protein is CASSLSRTSYNEQFF.

This chain links TRBV5-1 with TRBJ2-3; D possibly corresponds to TRBD1 (6 bases). The CDR3 has 16 amino acids. Germline V gene sequence: CDR1 SGHRS, CDR2 YFSETQ. V dropped 4 bases and J dropped 2 bases, with 17 bases sitting between them. CDR3 nucleotide sequence: TGCGCCAGCAGCCCTACAGGGCCTCCTTTCACAGATACGCAGTATTTT. It encodes CASSPTGPPFTDTQYF.

The chain joins TRBV9 to TRBJ1-3; a weak D match, TRBD1 (5 bases). This CDR3 contains 16 residues. Trimming stripped 3 bases from V and 0 bases from J, with 13 bases between. Germline CDR1 is SGDLS and CDR2 is YYNGEE. CDR3 loop: CASSALDRASGNTIYF. DNA of the CDR3: TGTGCCAGCAGCGCCTTAGACAGAGCCTCTGGAAACACCATATATTTT. Combining the CDR3 with reference TRBV9 and TRBJ1-3 gives the whole variable domain DSGVTQTPKHLITATGQRVTLRCSPRSGDLSVYWYQQSLDQGLQFLIQYYNGEERAKGNILERFSAQQFPDLHSELNLSSLELGDSALYFCASSALDRASGNTIYFGEGSWLTVV.

This clonotype was detected only a few times. V usage is TRBV4-3 and J usage is TRBJ2-7, with a possible D match to TRBD2 (5 bases). The germline gives CDR1 LGHNA, CDR2 YSLEER. Trimming removed 0 bases from V and 4 bases from J, with 13 bases in between. This CDR3 is built from 15 residues. The CDR3 loop is CASSQDSSRGYEQYF. In DNA form, the CDR3 reads TGCGCCAGCAGCCAAGACTCCTCACGAGGGTACGAGCAGTACTTC.

The chain links TRBV5-6 to TRBJ1-1; TRBD1 matches at 8 bases. There are 15 residues in the CDR3. With 6 bases clipped from V and 7 bases from J, the junction kept 14 bases outside the gene matches. In germline, CDR1 is SGHDT, CDR2 YYEEEE. The CDR3 bases are TGTGCCAGCATCGACTACGGACAGGGCCTTTATGAAGCTTTCTTT. It codes for CASIDYGQGLYEAFF.

The chain joins TRBV29-1 to TRBJ1-4, with 7 bases that match TRBD1. The CDR3 runs 14 residues. Germline-derived CDR1 and CDR2 are SQVTM and ANQGSEA. V lost 2 bases and J lost 0; bases outside the gene matches: 0. CDR3 residues: CSVETGATNEKLFF. CDR3 nucleotide sequence: TGCAGCGTTGAAACAGGGGCAACTAATGAAAAACTGTTTTTT.